The 3 T cell receptor beta chains below were found in one sample sequenced in a study of cytomegalovirus exposure and HLA in healthy donors. PCR was performed using 60 Vbeta and 13 Jbeta primers. Sequencing used immunoSEQ multiplex PCR; TCRdb keeps in-frame clones, though not all of them. The sample carries 140,000 to 150,000 clones, about 80% recorded once. The specimen sequenced was PBMCs. These receptors originate from a man in his forties in good health and CMV-seronegative.

This clone was detected only a few times. The gene calls are TRBV18 and TRBJ2-7, with D perhaps matching TRBD1 (5 bases). This CDR3 has 14 amino acids. V lost 4 bases to trimming and J lost 5 bases, with 15 bases between them. Germline V gene lookup returns CDR1 KGHSH and CDR2 LQKENI. CDR3: CASSRTPVRDEQYF. CDR3 nucleotide sequence: TGTGCCAGCTCACGGACACCGGTGCGAGACGAGCAGTACTTC. Variable domain in full (rest from reference TRBV18 and TRBJ2-7): NAGVMQNPRHLVRRRGQEARLRCSPMKGHSHVYWYRQLPEEGLKFMVYLQKENIIDESGMPKERFSAEFPKEGPSILRIQQVVRGDSAAYFCASSRTPVRDEQYFGPGTRLTVT.

V gene TRBV4-1 combines with J gene TRBJ2-7; TRBD1 might be the D (6 bases). The V and J ends lost 0 bases and 4 bases respectively, with 19 bases between them. The CDR3 sequence is 17 residues long. Germline CDR1 is MGHRA and CDR2 is YSYEKL. The CDR3 region has the DNA TGCGCCAGCAGCCAAGATGTTGTCGAGACAGGAGTATACGAGCAGTACTTC. This gives the protein CASSQDVVETGVYEQYF.

This chain links TRBV6-4 with TRBJ2-4, with D maybe TRBD2 (6 bases). Germline-derived CDR1 and CDR2 are MRHNA and SNTAGT. The CDR3 is 13 residues long. V was clipped by 1 base and J by 6 bases, with 7 bases between them. The CDR3 reads CASSDLGGNIQYF. DNA for the CDR3: TGTGCCAGCAGTGACTTGGGGGGAAACATTCAGTACTTC.